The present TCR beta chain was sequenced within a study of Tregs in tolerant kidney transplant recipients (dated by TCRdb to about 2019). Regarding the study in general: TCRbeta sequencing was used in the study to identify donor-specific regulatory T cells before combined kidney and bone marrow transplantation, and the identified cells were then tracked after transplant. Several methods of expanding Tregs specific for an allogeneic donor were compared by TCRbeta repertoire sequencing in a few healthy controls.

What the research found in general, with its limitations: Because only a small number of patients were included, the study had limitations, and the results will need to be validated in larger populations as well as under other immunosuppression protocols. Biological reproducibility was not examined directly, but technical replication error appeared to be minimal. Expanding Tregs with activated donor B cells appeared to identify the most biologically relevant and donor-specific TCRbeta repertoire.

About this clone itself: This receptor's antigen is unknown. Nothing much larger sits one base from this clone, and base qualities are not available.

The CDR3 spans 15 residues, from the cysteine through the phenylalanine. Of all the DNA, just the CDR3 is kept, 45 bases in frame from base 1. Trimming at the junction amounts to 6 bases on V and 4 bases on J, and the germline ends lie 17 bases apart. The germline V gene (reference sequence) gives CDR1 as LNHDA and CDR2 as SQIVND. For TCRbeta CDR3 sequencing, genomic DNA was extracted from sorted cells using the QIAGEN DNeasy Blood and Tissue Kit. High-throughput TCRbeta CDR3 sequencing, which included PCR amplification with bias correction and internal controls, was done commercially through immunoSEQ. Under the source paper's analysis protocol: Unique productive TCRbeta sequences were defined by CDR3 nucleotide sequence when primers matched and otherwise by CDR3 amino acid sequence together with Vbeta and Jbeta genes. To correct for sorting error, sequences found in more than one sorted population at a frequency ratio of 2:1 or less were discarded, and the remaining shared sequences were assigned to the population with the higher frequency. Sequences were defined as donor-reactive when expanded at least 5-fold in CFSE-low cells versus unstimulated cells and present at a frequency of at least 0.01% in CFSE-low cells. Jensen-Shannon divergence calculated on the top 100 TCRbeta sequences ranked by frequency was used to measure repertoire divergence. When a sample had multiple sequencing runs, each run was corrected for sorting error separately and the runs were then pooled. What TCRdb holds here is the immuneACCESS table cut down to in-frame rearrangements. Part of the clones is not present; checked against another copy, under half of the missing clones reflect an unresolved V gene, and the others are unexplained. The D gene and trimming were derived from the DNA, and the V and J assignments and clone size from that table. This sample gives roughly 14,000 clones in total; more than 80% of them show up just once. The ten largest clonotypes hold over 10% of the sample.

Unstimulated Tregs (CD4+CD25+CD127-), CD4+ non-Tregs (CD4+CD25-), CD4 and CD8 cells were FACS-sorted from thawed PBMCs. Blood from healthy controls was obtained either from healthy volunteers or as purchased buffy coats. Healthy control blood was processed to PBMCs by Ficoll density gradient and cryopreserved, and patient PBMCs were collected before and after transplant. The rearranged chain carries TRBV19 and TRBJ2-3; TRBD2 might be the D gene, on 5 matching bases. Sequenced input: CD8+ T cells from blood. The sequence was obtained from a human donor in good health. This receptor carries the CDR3 CASRRSGLSSDTQYF. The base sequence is TGTGCCAGTAGGCGCTCTGGACTGTCTTCAGATACGCAGTATTTT. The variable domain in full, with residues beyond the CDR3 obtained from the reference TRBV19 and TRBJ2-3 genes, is DGGITQSPKYLFRKEGQNVTLSCEQNLNHDAMYWYRQDPGQGLRLIYYSQIVNDFQKGDIAEGYSVSREKKESFPLTVTSAQKNPTAFYLCASRRSGLSSDTQYFGPGTRLTVL.